This TCR beta chain originates from a study of shared clonotypes between healthy human individuals. About the research overall: There were three CD4 naive, three CD4 memory, two CD8 naive and one CD8 memory plates per donor.

Only Caucasian adults living in Nashville, Tennessee made up the donor group. Generated by immunoSEQ multiplex PCR, the TCRdb table keeps only in-frame clones and is missing some. The sample records millions of clones, approximately 90% being singletons. The receptor was isolated from a young man in good health. Input material: naive CD4+ T cells sorted from blood. Subset reported: CD45RA+ positively selected.

DNA of the CDR3: TGTGCCAGCACCCTACGGGAAATAGGGGCCAACGTCCTGACTTTC. This sequence encodes CASTLREIGANVLTF. This sequence joins TRBV2 and TRBJ2-6; possibly TRBD2 for D (5 bases). The CDR3 is 15 amino acids. V was trimmed by 7 bases and J by 4 bases, leaving 14 bases between them. The germline V gene encodes CDR1 SNHLY and CDR2 FYNNEI.